This T cell receptor beta chain was obtained from a study of siplizumab effects on memory and regulatory T cells. General study results and limits: Naive or memory phenotype was unassignable for roughly 75-97% of proliferating CD4+ or CD8+ clones. Naive T cells appeared more varied than memory cells and looked like key alloresponse contributors. Proliferating siplizumab-cultured Tregs lacked confirmed suppressive function.

The CDR3 runs to 15 residues. Trimming took 6 bases from V and 4 from J, leaving 15 bases between them. CDR1 is SNHLY and CDR2 is FYNNEI in the germline V gene. The count of this clone is one. Its specificity is unknown. Assays were performed on about 100,000 TCR templates per sample. Sequenced by immunoSEQ multiplex PCR; TCRdb stores in-frame clones only, minus some. Of about 72,000 clones listed, roughly nine tenths are singletons. Sequencing used CD8+ T cells sorted from blood. The chain recombines TRBV2 with TRBJ1-4, with D unresolved. The clonotype originates from a human donor in good health. In DNA, the CDR3 is TGTGCCAGCAGACCATCAGGAAATTATAATGAAAAACTGTTTTTT. Amino acids: CASRPSGNYNEKLFF.